Listed here are 9 T cell receptor beta chains from one sample, sequenced in a study of cytomegalovirus exposure and HLA in healthy donors. Data came from immunoSEQ multiplex PCR; TCRdb stores just in-frame clones and leaves some out. Here the sample spans approximately 90,000 clones, approximately 95% being singletons. Sequenced: PBMCs. These receptors all come from a woman under 40 in good health and CMV-seropositive.

This sequence joins TRBV14 and TRBJ2-3; 10 bases line up with TRBD2. V shed 3 bases and J 1 base; nucleotides not matched to a gene: 10. Germline CDR1 is SGHDN and CDR2 is FVKESK. The CDR3 is 18 residues long. The CDR3 protein is CASSHPSPLAGGTDTQYF. CDR3 coding DNA: TGTGCCAGCAGCCACCCCTCCCCTCTAGCGGGAGGCACAGATACGCAGTATTTT.

The chain has TRBV2 and TRBJ1-3; 7 bases match TRBD1. The J segment lost 7 bases and the V segment lost 5 bases, leaving 8 bases of the junction unmatched. The germline gives CDR1 SNHLY, CDR2 FYNNEI. The CDR3 spans 14 residues. CDR3 bases: TGTGCCAGCAGTAAAAGTGGGACAGCTAACACCATATATTTT. It yields the protein CASSKSGTANTIYF.

V gene TRBV10-2 combines with J gene TRBJ2-5; perhaps TRBD2 as D (5 bases). From germline, CDR1 is WSHSY and CDR2 SAAADI. This CDR3 has 14 amino acids. V was clipped by 3 bases and J by 5 bases, with 13 bases between them. The CDR3 region is CASSEISTGETQYF. The CDR3 bases are TGCGCCAGCAGTGAAATTAGTACGGGGGAGACCCAGTACTTC.

The V gene is TRBV2, the J gene TRBJ1-2; the match to TRBD1 covers 8 bases. The CDR3 consists of 14 residues. The trim removed 1 base at V and 8 bases at J, leaving 6 bases unmatched. CDR1 is SNHLY, CDR2 FYNNEI, per germline. DNA of the CDR3: TGTGCCAGCAGTGAAGACAGGGGGTCTGGAGGCTACACCTTC. Translation: CASSEDRGSGGYTF.

V gene TRBV5-1 combines with J gene TRBJ2-1; 11 bases fit TRBD2. The J segment lost 8 bases and the V segment lost 1 base, leaving 5 bases of the junction unmatched. Germline CDR1 reads SGHRS; CDR2 reads YFSETQ. The CDR3 loop spans 15 amino acids. Written as DNA, the CDR3 is TGCGCCAGCAGCTTGCTAGCGGGAGGAGGACATGAGCAGTTCTTC. This codes for CASSLLAGGGHEQFF.

This chain uses TRBV7-2 with TRBJ2-2; 7 positions match TRBD2. The CDR3 runs to 18 residues. V shed 0 bases and J 6 bases; nucleotides not matched to a gene: 13. Germline lookup yields CDR1 SGHTA and CDR2 FQGNSA. The CDR3 spells CASSLARGGSPMAGELFF. CDR3 DNA: TGTGCCAGCAGCTTAGCGCGGGGAGGGAGCCCGATGGCCGGGGAGCTGTTTTTT.

This chain connects TRBV6-1 to TRBJ2-1; the match to TRBD2 covers 14 bases. Germline-derived CDR1 and CDR2 are MNHNS and SASEGT. Trimming took 4 bases from V and 14 from J; bases not matched to a gene: 10. This CDR3 has 15 amino acids. The CDR3 is CASSGTGTSGSHKFF. The CDR3 DNA follows: TGTGCCAGCAGTGGGACGGGGACTAGCGGGAGTCATAAGTTCTTC.

The chain uses TRBV19 and TRBJ2-7; D possibly corresponds to TRBD1 (5 bases). The germline CDR1 and CDR2 sequences are LNHDA and SQIVND (reference sequence). Trimming pared 2 bases from V and 3 bases from J, leaving 8 bases between. The CDR3 loop spans 13 amino acids. As DNA, the CDR3 is TGTGCCAGTAGTATACAGGGCGGCTACGAGCAGTACTTC. Its protein product is CASSIQGGYEQYF.

J is TRBJ2-1 and V is TRBV6-5; no definite D call. The CDR3 extends over 15 amino acids. Trimming took 4 bases from V and 0 from J, leaving 10 bases between them. The V gene's germline CDR1 is MNHEY and CDR2 SVGAGI. CDR3 coding DNA: TGTGCCAGCAGTTTCCTTTCCAGCTCCTACAATGAGCAGTTCTTC. Translation: CASSFLSSSYNEQFF.